The 26 T cell receptor beta chains given below trace back to one sample, sequenced in a study of T cell responses to AZD1222 COVID-19 vaccine. The protocol was immunoSEQ multiplex PCR, while the TCRdb copy is restricted to in-frame clones and leaves out a portion. The table has about 14,000 clones, approximately 80% seen once. The specimen comprised peripheral blood, sampled 28 days after the second AZD1222 dose. Receptor source: an adult who received the AZD1222 COVID-19 vaccine.

The J gene is TRBJ2-2, the V gene TRBV30, with a weak D call TRBD2 (7 bases). The CDR3 loop spans 14 amino acids. The V gene lost 4 bases and the J gene lost 3 bases, with 12 bases spanning the gap. Looked up from germline, CDR1 is GTSNPN and CDR2 is SVGIG (reference sequence). DNA for the CDR3: TGTGCCTGGAAGGGGGGGCCTTACACCGGGGAGCTGTTTTTT. The encoded protein is CAWKGGPYTGELFF.

V gene TRBV7-9 combines with J gene TRBJ2-3, with 10 bases that match TRBD2. CDR1 and CDR2 from the germline V gene are SEHNR and FQNEAQ (reference sequence). CDR3 length: 16 residues. V lost 3 bases to trimming and J lost 4 bases; unmatched junction nucleotides: 7. CDR3 coding DNA: TGTGCCAGCAGCTTCAAGCGGGAGGGCCTCGCAGATACGCAGTATTTT. Protein: CASSFKREGLADTQYF. Full variable domain (outside the CDR3, taken from reference TRBV7-9 and TRBJ2-3): DTGVSQNPRHKITKRGQNVTFRCDPISEHNRLYWYRQTLGQGPEFLTYFQNEAQLEKSRLLSDRFSAERPKGSFSTLEIQRTEQGDSAMYLCASSFKREGLADTQYFGPGTRLTVL.

This sequence joins TRBV30 and TRBJ2-7, with 7 bases fitting TRBD1. This CDR3 comprises 15 residues. Losses at the gene ends were 2 bases for V and 4 bases for J; bases not matched to a gene: 11. The germline V gene encodes CDR1 GTSNPN and CDR2 SVGIG (reference sequence). The CDR3 sequence is CAWSPPGQQFYEQYF. CDR3 DNA sequence: TGTGCCTGGAGTCCTCCGGGACAGCAGTTTTACGAGCAGTACTTC.

In DNA form, the CDR3 reads TGTGCCAGCAGCTTAGCAGGCGAGACCCAGTACTTC. Encoded protein: CASSLAGETQYF. The chain joins TRBV7-9 to TRBJ2-5; the D is unclear. Between the trimmed V and J ends, which lost 0 bases and 5 bases, there was a span of 4 bases. The V gene's germline CDR1 is SEHNR and CDR2 FQNEAQ (reference sequence). This CDR3 spans 12 amino acids.

The table lists this clone with a count of one. The V gene is TRBV11-1, the J gene TRBJ2-1; D may be TRBD2 (6 bases). CDR1 SGHAT and CDR2 FQDESV come from the germline V gene (reference sequence). The CDR3 runs 15 residues. The V and J ends lost 4 bases and 12 bases respectively, with 22 bases between them. The CDR3: CASSSDLGGIIGQFF. The DNA of the CDR3 is TGTGCCAGCAGCTCCGACCTGGGGGGAATAATCGGGCAGTTCTTC.

This chain joins TRBV12-3 or TRBV12-4 and TRBJ2-7; no definite D call. Trimming removed 5 bases from V and 4 bases from J, with 6 bases in between. CDR3 length equals 11 residues. CDR3 bases: TGTGCCAGCAGTCGTGCGTACGAGCAGTACTTC. It yields the protein CASSRAYEQYF.

This sequence joins TRBV2 and TRBJ2-7; 10 nucleotides align to TRBD2. The CDR3 loop spans 14 amino acids. Germline trimming cut 7 bases from V and 1 base from J; bases unmatched to any gene: 4. Germline CDR1 and CDR2: SNHLY and FYNNEI. The DNA of the CDR3 is TGTGCCAGCAAACAGGGACTAGCGTCCTACGAGCAGTACTTC. Amino acid sequence: CASKQGLASYEQYF. Full variable domain (missing parts from reference TRBV2 and TRBJ2-7): EPEVTQTPSHQVTQMGQEVILRCVPISNHLYFYWYRQILGQKVEFLVSFYNNEISEKSEIFDDQFSVERPDGSNFTLKIRSTKLEDSAMYFCASKQGLASYEQYFGPGTRLTVT.

This clone was detected once. The genes are TRBV2 and TRBJ2-2; D assignment may be TRBD1 or TRBD2 (5 bases each). CDR3 length: 14 residues. Germline V gene data show CDR1 as SNHLY and CDR2 as FYNNEI. Between the trimmed V and J ends, which lost 5 bases and 6 bases, there was a span of 13 bases. DNA of the CDR3: TGTGCCAGCAGTTTATCGGGGCCGGCCGGGGAGCTGTTTTTT. It specifies CASSLSGPAGELFF.

The chain links TRBV5-1 to TRBJ1-1; 8 bases are a match to TRBD1. V lost 4 bases, J lost 6 bases, and 5 bases stayed unmatched. This CDR3 spans 13 amino acids. CDR1 SGHRS and CDR2 YFSETQ come from the germline V gene. The CDR3 nucleotides are TGCGCCAGCAGCAAGACAGGGGCAGCTGAAGCTTTCTTT. Amino acids: CASSKTGAAEAFF.

This clone was seen a single time. The rearrangement joins TRBV18 to TRBJ1-2, with D possibly TRBD1 on 6 matching bases. The CDR3 is 14 residues long. With 2 bases removed from V and 6 bases from J, the gap between germline ends came to 13 bases. Germline-derived CDR1 and CDR2 are KGHSH and LQKENI. CDR3 amino acids: CASSPRDKGDGYTF. As DNA, the CDR3 is TGTGCCAGCTCACCAAGGGACAAGGGCGATGGCTACACCTTC.

J is TRBJ1-1 and V is TRBV19; a weak D match, TRBD1 (5 bases). This CDR3 has 14 residues. V lost 3 bases and J 4 bases, leaving 12 bases between the germline ends. Germline CDR1 and CDR2: LNHDA and SQIVND (reference sequence). Here the CDR3 DNA reads TGTGCCAGTAGTATGGGGCGCTTTTCCACTGAAGCTTTCTTT. This codes for CASSMGRFSTEAFF.

The CDR3 sequence: CASSLEVGDNEKLFF. The CDR3 DNA sequence: TGCGCCAGCAGCTTGGAGGTCGGAGATAATGAAAAACTGTTTTTT. The chain has TRBV5-1 and TRBJ1-4; the D is unclear. Trimming stripped 0 bases from V and 4 bases from J, with 10 bases between. The CDR3 has 15 residues. Germline lookup yields CDR1 SGHRS and CDR2 YFSETQ. Combining the CDR3 with reference TRBV5-1 and TRBJ1-4 gives the whole variable domain KAGVTQTPRYLIKTRGQQVTLSCSPISGHRSVSWYQQTPGQGLQFLFEYFSETQRNKGNFPGRFSGRQFSNSRSEMNVSTLELGDSALYLCASSLEVGDNEKLFFGSGTQLSVL.

The chain employs TRBV6-5 and TRBJ2-5, with a tentative D call TRBD2 (6 bases). Trimming removed 0 bases at V and 6 bases at J, with 8 bases between. This CDR3 region has 13 residues. Per germline, CDR1 MNHEY and CDR2 SVGAGI. The CDR3 reads CASSYSGSKTQYF. The CDR3 DNA sequence: TGTGCCAGCAGTTACTCCGGGAGTAAGACCCAGTACTTC.

The CDR3 region has the DNA TGTGCCAGCAGCCGACAGGGTAGCAATCAGCCCCAGCATTTT. This sequence encodes CASSRQGSNQPQHF. The chain is built from TRBV7-8 and TRBJ1-5, with 7 positions matching TRBD1. CDR1 SGHVS and CDR2 FQNEAQ come from the germline V gene. The V segment lost 5 bases and the J segment 0 bases; nucleotides outside the gene matches: 1. The CDR3 extends over 14 amino acids. Together with reference TRBV7-8 and TRBJ1-5, the CDR3 gives the full variable domain: GAGVSQSPRYKVAKRGQDVALRCDPISGHVSLFWYQQALGQGPEFLTYFQNEAQLDKSGLPSDRFFAERPEGSVSTLKIQRTQQEDSAVYLCASSRQGSNQPQHFGDGTRLSIL.

The chain links TRBV5-1 to TRBJ2-1; 10 nucleotides align to TRBD2. Per the germline V gene, CDR1 is SGHRS and CDR2 is YFSETQ. Losses at the gene ends were 0 bases for V and 4 bases for J; bases not matched to a gene: 1. The CDR3 length is 15 residues. DNA of the CDR3: TGCGCCAGCAGCTTGGTTAGCGGGGGGTACAATGAGCAGTTCTTC. As protein: CASSLVSGGYNEQFF.

This clone has only a few counts. The V call is TRBV7-6, the J call TRBJ1-1, with D perhaps matching TRBD1 (5 bases). Germline CDR1 and CDR2: SGHVS and FNYEAQ. The CDR3 loop spans 13 amino acids. Trimming took 6 bases from V and 4 from J, leaving 12 bases between them. The CDR3 protein is CASRQGAATEAFF. CDR3 sequence (DNA): TGTGCCAGCAGACAAGGGGCAGCCACTGAAGCTTTCTTT.

The rearrangement links TRBV6-5 to TRBJ2-7; TRBD2 matches at 8 bases. V lost 0 bases to trimming and J lost 5 bases; unmatched junction nucleotides: 6. The CDR3 runs 15 residues. Germline CDR1 is MNHEY and CDR2 is SVGAGI. CDR3 in amino acids: CASSYSSGGRNEQYF. For the CDR3, the DNA is TGTGCCAGCAGTTACTCGTCGGGGGGGCGGAACGAGCAGTACTTC.

The V gene is TRBV4-1, the J gene TRBJ2-2; 9 nucleotides line up with TRBD1. The V and J ends lost 4 bases and 2 bases, in that order; junction bases with no gene match: 8. Germline V gene data show CDR1 as MGHRA and CDR2 as YSYEKL. The CDR3 has 17 amino acids. The CDR3 region is CASSRPGTGFNTGELFF. As DNA, the CDR3 is TGCGCCAGCAGCCGTCCCGGGACAGGGTTTAACACCGGGGAGCTGTTTTTT.

The chain combines TRBV4-2 with TRBJ1-2, with D unclear. The germline V and J ends were trimmed by 5 bases and 2 bases, with 12 bases remaining between them. CDR1 is LGHNA, CDR2 YNFKEQ, per germline. This CDR3 comprises 14 residues. CDR3 DNA: TGTGCCAGCAGCACTAACAGTGAGAACTATGGCTACACCTTC. Its translation is CASSTNSENYGYTF.

This clone was counted once. The chain has TRBV2 and TRBJ2-1, with a tentative D call TRBD1 (5 bases). The CDR3 is made up of 16 amino acids. Per germline, CDR1 SNHLY and CDR2 FYNNEI. With 1 base removed from V and 5 bases from J, the gap between germline ends came to 15 bases. CDR3 sequence: CASSEEGLTLNNEQFF. In DNA, the CDR3 is TGTGCCAGCAGTGAAGAGGGGCTCACCTTAAACAATGAGCAGTTCTTC. Supplemented by reference TRBV2 and TRBJ2-1, the full variable domain reads EPEVTQTPSHQVTQMGQEVILRCVPISNHLYFYWYRQILGQKVEFLVSFYNNEISEKSEIFDDQFSVERPDGSNFTLKIRSTKLEDSAMYFCASSEEGLTLNNEQFFGPGTRLTVL.

This sequence joins TRBV19 and TRBJ2-7; D might be TRBD1 or TRBD2, each matching 5 bases. Germline values: CDR1 LNHDA, CDR2 SQIVND (reference sequence). Between the trimmed V and J ends, which lost 6 bases and 2 bases, there was a span of 17 bases. The CDR3 is 15 residues long. CDR3 DNA sequence: TGTGCCAGTAGCAACCGGGGCGAGGGACCCTACGAGCAGTACTTC. Its protein product is CASSNRGEGPYEQYF.

The V call is TRBV18, the J call TRBJ1-1; D not certain. CDR3 length: 13 residues. Germline CDR1 and CDR2: KGHSH and LQKENI. Trimming removed 4 bases at V and 0 bases at J, with 6 bases between. Written as DNA, the CDR3 is TGTGCCAGCTCACAGGCGATGAACACTGAAGCTTTCTTT. It specifies CASSQAMNTEAFF.

V is TRBV18 and J is TRBJ1-1; 7 bases align to TRBD1. The CDR3 length is 16 residues. After removal of 3 bases from V and 2 bases from J, the junction contained 9 bases not matched to a gene. Germline-derived CDR1 and CDR2 are KGHSH and LQKENI. DNA for the CDR3: TGTGCCAGCTCACCCATTCTGACAGGGACTAACACTGAAGCTTTCTTT. Its protein product is CASSPILTGTNTEAFF.

This chain links TRBV27 with TRBJ2-6; D unclear. From germline, CDR1 is MNHEY and CDR2 SMNVEV (reference sequence). This CDR3 contains 18 residues. V was pared by 2 bases and J by 1 base, with 15 bases between. CDR3 coding DNA: TGTGCCAGCAGTTTAACCCGCATCATTGGATCTGGGGCCAACGTCCTGACTTTC. Translation: CASSLTRIIGSGANVLTF.

The J gene is TRBJ2-4, the V gene TRBV7-9, with D possibly being TRBD2 (6 bases). Germline-derived CDR1 and CDR2 are SEHNR and FQNEAQ (reference sequence). The CDR3 spans 17 residues. Trimming removed 5 bases at V and 0 bases at J, with 17 bases between. This CDR3 reads CASSALNSGLAKNIQYF. In DNA form, the CDR3 reads TGTGCCAGCAGCGCGCTAAATAGCGGATTAGCCAAAAACATTCAGTACTTC.

V and J are TRBV4-2 and TRBJ2-7; 14 positions match TRBD2. Germline CDR1 LGHNA, CDR2 YNFKEQ. V lost 4 bases and J lost 2; bases outside the gene matches: 7. There are 17 residues in the CDR3. CDR3 sequence reads: CASSPGTSGRATYEQYF. CDR3 sequence (DNA): TGTGCCAGCAGCCCGGGGACTAGCGGGAGAGCAACCTACGAGCAGTACTTC.